Each of the 20 T cell receptor beta chains below was sequenced from the same sample in a study of OX40 agonist ivuxolimab in advanced cancers. The data were produced by immunoSEQ multiplex PCR, yet TCRdb's version contains in-frame clones alone and is incomplete. This table has roughly 34,000 clones, 74% appearing once. Sample: CD4+ or CD8+ T cells sorted from blood, taken in a trial of the OX40 agonist ivuxolimab. All receptors derive from an adult with an advanced solid tumor such as melanoma, head and neck, liver or kidney cancer.

The gene calls are TRBV6-1 and TRBJ2-1, with TRBD1 as a possible D gene (6 bases). Looked up from germline, CDR1 is MNHNS and CDR2 is SASEGT. The CDR3 totals 12 residues. With 6 bases removed from V and 4 bases from J, the gap between germline ends came to 7 bases. The DNA of the CDR3 is TGTGCCAGCAGAACAGGGTACAATGAGCAGTTCTTC. Translated, it gives CASRTGYNEQFF.

The rearrangement joins TRBV5-8 to TRBJ2-1, with TRBD2 matching 10 bases. Germline V gene sequence: CDR1 SGHTS, CDR2 YDEGEE. The CDR3 consists of 17 residues. V dropped 0 bases and J dropped 0; count of bases not matched to a gene: 3. CDR3 sequence (DNA): TGTGCCAGCAGCTTGGAAACTAGCGGGATCTCCTACAATGAGCAGTTCTTC. Encoded protein: CASSLETSGISYNEQFF.

The chain uses TRBV11-3 and TRBJ2-2; possibly TRBD1 for D (6 bases). The CDR3 spans 16 residues. Germline lookup yields CDR1 SGHNT and CDR2 YENEEA. Between the trimmed V and J ends, which lost 5 bases and 9 bases, there was a span of 22 bases. DNA of the CDR3: TGTGCCAGCAGCCTTAGAACAGGGAAGGGTCCCAGGGAGCTGTTTTTT. This codes for CASSLRTGKGPRELFF.

This clone is a singleton in its sample. This sequence joins TRBV5-1 and TRBJ2-6; 9 bases map to TRBD1. The CDR3 is 19 amino acids. The J segment lost 2 bases and the V segment lost 4 bases, leaving 13 bases of the junction unmatched. CDR1 and CDR2 (germline): SGHRS, YFSETQ. The CDR3 here is CASSLGTGLLAPGANVLTF. CDR3 bases: TGCGCCAGCAGCCTCGGGACAGGGTTATTAGCACCTGGGGCCAACGTCCTGACTTTC.

This chain connects TRBV7-3 to TRBJ1-2, with D possibly matching TRBD1 (5 bases). The CDR3 is 12 amino acids. The ends were cut back, 3 bases at V and 8 bases at J, with 10 bases in the middle. Germline lookup yields CDR1 SGHTA and CDR2 FQGTGA. Here the CDR3 reads CASSFQGEGYTF. The CDR3 DNA follows: TGTGCCAGCAGCTTCCAGGGAGAAGGCTACACCTTC.

The rearrangement uses TRBV5-1 and TRBJ1-1; 8 positions agree with TRBD1. The CDR3 spans 15 residues. Germline CDR1 and CDR2: SGHRS and YFSETQ. J gave up 0 bases and V 5 bases, and 6 bases lay outside the gene matches. The CDR3 DNA reads TGCGCCAGCAGGTCAGGGGGCGGGATGAACACTGAAGCTTTCTTT. Its protein product is CASRSGGGMNTEAFF.

This clone was counted between two and nine times. The CDR3 loop is CASSTRGEGVAFF. The CDR3, as DNA: TGTGCCAGCAGTACCCGGGGGGAGGGCGTCGCTTTCTTT. The rearrangement links TRBV28 to TRBJ1-1; D is possibly TRBD1 (5 bases). V lost 5 bases, J lost 11 bases, and 18 bases lay in between. The length of the CDR3 is 13 residues. The germline V gene encodes CDR1 MDHEN and CDR2 SYDVKM.

To note about this clone: This may be a read error, as it is one base from a much larger clone. Other DNA sequences in the same sample also yield this CDR3. The V gene is TRBV7-2, the J gene TRBJ1-5; 7 bases map to TRBD1. This CDR3 comprises 13 residues. The V gene end was trimmed by 6 bases and the J gene end by 10 bases; junction bases not matched to a gene: 9. Germline CDR1 reads SGHTA; CDR2 reads FQGNSA. CDR3 sequence (DNA): TGTGCCAGCAGATGGGACAGCAGTCAACCCCAGCATTTT. Residues: CASRWDSSQPQHF.

J is TRBJ2-5 and V is TRBV29-1, with D perhaps matching TRBD2 (5 bases). The CDR3 has 12 amino acids. V was cut by 3 bases and J by 5 bases, with 10 bases left in between. Germline V CDR1 and CDR2: SQVTM, ANQGSEA. CDR3 residues: CSVDGRRETQYF. CDR3 bases: TGCAGCGTTGATGGTAGGAGGGAGACCCAGTACTTC. The full variable domain, completed using reference TRBV29-1 and TRBJ2-5, is SAVISQKPSRDICQRGTSLTIQCQVDSQVTMMFWYRQQPGQSLTLIATANQGSEATYESGFVIDKFPISRPNLTFSTLTVSNMSPEDSSIYLCSVDGRRETQYFGPGTRLLVL.

This clone is a singleton in its sample. The chain employs TRBV7-9 and TRBJ2-5, with 8 bases fitting TRBD1. After removal of 5 bases from V and 4 bases from J, the junction contained 6 bases not matched to a gene. The germline gives CDR1 SEHNR, CDR2 FQNEAQ (reference sequence). This CDR3 is 14 amino acids long. CDR3 in amino acids: CASSQTGAGETQYF. The DNA for the CDR3 is TGTGCCAGCAGCCAGACAGGGGCGGGAGAGACCCAGTACTTC.

The V and J genes are TRBV12-5 and TRBJ1-1; D might be TRBD1 (6 bases). The V end was cut by 0 bases, the J end by 0 bases, with 11 bases between. Germline CDR1 LGHNT, CDR2 FRNRAP. The CDR3 extends over 16 amino acids. The CDR3 sequence is CASGLVRDTMNTEAFF. In DNA, the CDR3 is TGTGCTAGTGGTTTGGTACGGGACACCATGAACACTGAAGCTTTCTTT.

The gene calls are TRBV7-9 and TRBJ2-5; D remains unclear. The V end was cut by 2 bases, the J end by 9 bases, with 19 bases between. The CDR3 has 15 residues. Germline V CDR1 and CDR2: SEHNR, FQNEAQ (reference sequence). The CDR3 nucleotides read TGTGCCAGCAGCTTACGCTCGGGTTCTGGCGTTGCCCAGTACTTC. Amino acid sequence: CASSLRSGSGVAQYF.

Only one count was recorded for this clone. The chain combines TRBV5-4 with TRBJ1-2, with D unclear. Trimming pared 4 bases from V and 2 bases from J, leaving 9 bases between. Germline lookup yields CDR1 SGHNT and CDR2 YYREEE (reference sequence). The CDR3 consists of 13 residues. The CDR3 is CASSAGKNYGYTF. In DNA, the CDR3 is TGTGCCAGCAGCGCCGGAAAGAACTATGGCTACACCTTC.

This chain uses TRBV7-9 with TRBJ1-2; D is unresolved. CDR1 is SEHNR, CDR2 FQNEAQ, per germline (reference sequence). V lost 1 base, J lost 5 bases, and 20 bases lay in between. CDR3 length: 17 amino acids. CDR3 loop: CASSLGGDSGAIYGYTF. Here the CDR3 DNA reads TGTGCCAGCAGCTTAGGGGGAGACTCAGGAGCAATTTATGGCTACACCTTC.

V and J are TRBV7-9 and TRBJ1-1; TRBD1 might be the D (5 bases). Trimming pared 2 bases from V and 10 bases from J, leaving 17 bases between. CDR1 SEHNR and CDR2 FQNEAQ come from the germline V gene (reference sequence). This CDR3 is 14 amino acids long. The CDR3 region has the DNA TGTGCCAGCAGCTTAATTGGATCGGGGCCAGGAGCTTTCTTT. It encodes CASSLIGSGPGAFF.

J is TRBJ1-3 and V is TRBV7-8; no firm D call. The V and J ends lost 6 bases and 2 bases respectively, with 5 bases between them. This CDR3 comprises 12 residues. Germline V gene data show CDR1 as SGHVS and CDR2 as FQNEAQ. CDR3 sequence reads: CASRPPGNTIYF. CDR3 nucleotide sequence: TGTGCCAGCAGACCTCCTGGAAACACCATATATTTT.

V and J are TRBV5-1 and TRBJ1-1; D might be TRBD1 (6 bases). Per germline, CDR1 SGHRS and CDR2 YFSETQ. This CDR3 is 14 amino acids long. Trimming took off 4 bases at V and 1 base at J, with 11 bases between the two ends. The CDR3 DNA reads TGCGCCAGCAGCCGAGGGGGGAGGAACACTGAAGCTTTCTTT. It translates to CASSRGGRNTEAFF.

The J gene is TRBJ2-3, the V gene TRBV4-2; TRBD2 agrees at 13 bases. This CDR3 is 16 amino acids long. Trimming at V came to 4 bases and at J to 1 base, leaving 2 bases not matched to a gene. In germline, CDR1 is LGHNA, CDR2 YNFKEQ. For the CDR3, the DNA is TGTGCCAGCAGCCTAGGGACTAGCGGGGGCACAGATACGCAGTATTTT. This gives the protein CASSLGTSGGTDTQYF.

This CDR3 reads CASRGDRGRKTEAFF. The CDR3 bases are TGTGCCAGCAGGGGAGACAGGGGGCGGAAGACTGAAGCTTTCTTT. The chain uses TRBV2 and TRBJ1-1, with 10 bases lining up with TRBD1. The J segment lost 5 bases and the V segment lost 6 bases, leaving 9 bases of the junction unmatched. CDR1 is SNHLY, CDR2 FYNNEI, per germline. This CDR3 region has 15 residues.

This clone has just a few counts. The CDR3 region is CASSSGLAGLEQYF. CDR3 sequence (DNA): TGTGCCAGCAGCTCGGGACTAGCGGGGCTCGAGCAGTACTTC. The V and J genes are TRBV11-2 and TRBJ2-7, with 13 nucleotides matching TRBD2. Trimming took 4 bases from V and 6 from J; bases not matched to a gene: 3. The CDR3 covers 14 residues. Germline CDR1 reads SGHAT; CDR2 reads FQNNGV.